The clone carrying this T cell receptor beta chain came up a few times. Its antigen is undetermined. Being one base from a much bigger clone, this may be a read error. The CDR3 does not end in the conserved phenylalanine or tryptophan, so this is likely a read error. The sample belongs to a study of breast tumors, draining lymph nodes, adjacent tissues. Samples came from axillary lymph nodes draining the breast cancer. One entry per CDR3 protein results from TCRdb running MiXCR on the multiplex PCR reads. Of some 140,000 distinct CDR3 sequences listed, about 20% are singletons. Overall study results and limits: Most tumor T cells seemingly derive from lymph node, then expand in tumor. Tumor and nontumor repertoires were significantly more similar in luminal-like than in basal-like breast cancer. Compared with lymph nodes, tumors were less diverse; compared with nontumor tissue, more. The lymph node origin of tumor T cells was framed as consistent with a hypothesis, not demonstrated.

The CDR3 is made up of 12 amino acids. CDR1 is LGHDT and CDR2 is YNNKEL in the germline V gene (reference sequence). Trimming took off 4 bases at V and 4 bases at J, with 5 bases between the two ends. Sequencing used axillary lymph node tissue. The J gene is TRBJ1-3, the V gene TRBV3-1; D is uncertain. The receptor comes from a female donor with breast cancer. Some clones in this sample may be carry-over from other donors' samples. CDR3 residues: CASSRDGNTIYS. CDR3 coding DNA: TGTGCCAGCAGCCGTGACGGAAACACCATATATTCT.